The 32 T cell receptor beta chains listed next were all sequenced from one sample in a study of control samples from healthy donors and cancer patients. The protocol was immunoSEQ multiplex PCR, while the TCRdb copy is restricted to in-frame clones and leaves out a portion. The repertoire consists of over 85,000 clones, with 70% to 90% occurring once and the leading ten covering 9.5% to 10%. The specimen sequenced was PBMCs. These receptors were taken from a woman in her forties or fifties with colorectal cancer.

The gene calls are TRBV24-1 and TRBJ2-1; 9 bases agree with TRBD1. V shed 2 bases, J shed 7 bases, and the junction held 5 bases outside the gene matches. CDR1 KGHDR and CDR2 SFDVKD come from the germline V gene. The CDR3 spans 15 residues. The CDR3 protein is CATSDSTGGWNEQFF. The CDR3 DNA reads TGTGCCACCAGTGATTCTACAGGGGGCTGGAATGAGCAGTTCTTC.

This chain uses TRBV25-1 with TRBJ2-3; a weak D match, TRBD1 (5 bases). V dropped 10 bases and J dropped 2 bases, with 10 bases sitting between them. Germline V gene lookup returns CDR1 MGHDK and CDR2 SYGVNS. The CDR3 contains 12 residues. The DNA for the CDR3 is TGTGCCACCAGACAGAACACAGATACGCAGTATTTT. Protein sequence: CATRQNTDTQYF.

The CDR3 DNA reads as TGTGCCAGCAGCTCCCGGACAGGGAGGGCTGAAGCTTTCTTT. Translated, it gives CASSSRTGRAEAFF. The V and J genes are TRBV13 and TRBJ1-1, with 8 positions matching TRBD1. Germline loops: CDR1 PRHDT, CDR2 FYEKMQ (reference sequence). This CDR3 has 14 amino acids. The ends lost 4 bases at V and 6 bases at J; junction bases unmatched: 7.

The chain couples TRBV30 to TRBJ1-4; no reliable D call. Germline CDR1 GTSNPN, CDR2 SVGIG (reference sequence). This CDR3 is built from 14 residues. V was pared by 2 bases and J by 2 bases, with 9 bases between. This chain's CDR3 is CAWSTGLTNEKLFF. CDR3 DNA sequence: TGTGCCTGGAGTACCGGTCTCACTAATGAAAAACTGTTTTTT.

This clone was counted a few times. This sequence joins TRBV29-1 and TRBJ1-5, with 7 nucleotides matching TRBD1. The CDR3 contains 14 residues. Germline assignment: CDR1 SQVTM and CDR2 ANQGSEA. V lost 4 bases and J lost 0; bases outside the gene matches: 3. CDR3 DNA sequence: TGCAGCGTTGGGGACAGAGATAGCAATCAGCCCCAGCATTTT. It specifies CSVGDRDSNQPQHF.

This chain links TRBV7-3 with TRBJ1-1; possibly TRBD1 for D (5 bases). This CDR3 is built from 14 residues. V lost 2 bases and J lost 0, with 7 bases in between. Germline CDR1 SGHTA, CDR2 FQGTGA. CDR3 protein: CASSLAGMNTEAFF. Here the CDR3 DNA reads TGTGCCAGCAGCTTAGCAGGGATGAACACTGAAGCTTTCTTT.

Many counts were recorded for this clone. The V and J genes are TRBV7-2 and TRBJ1-6, with TRBD1 matching 8 bases. Trimming took 3 bases from V and 8 from J; bases not matched to a gene: 6. The CDR3 is 15 amino acids. Germline-derived CDR1 and CDR2 are SGHTA and FQGNSA. CDR3 in DNA: TGTGCCAGCAGCTTCGGGCAGGGGGCTTATTCACCCCTCCACTTT. Translated: CASSFGQGAYSPLHF. The whole variable domain, filled in from reference TRBV7-2 and TRBJ1-6, reads GAGVSQSPSNKVTEKGKDVELRCDPISGHTALYWYRQSLGQGLEFLIYFQGNSAPDKSGLPSDRFSAERTGGSVSTLTIQRTQQEDSAVYLCASSFGQGAYSPLHFGNGTRLTVT.

This chain joins TRBV13 and TRBJ1-1; D is perhaps TRBD1 (6 bases). Germline CDR1 reads PRHDT; CDR2 reads FYEKMQ (reference sequence). V dropped 5 bases and J dropped 11 bases, with 18 bases sitting between them. This CDR3 spans 13 amino acids. The CDR3 DNA reads as TGTGCCAGCAGCACCCGGACAGCTCGCGGGGCTTTCTTT. As protein: CASSTRTARGAFF.

The chain links TRBV4-1 to TRBJ2-6; 12 bases are shared with TRBD1. Germline V gene lookup returns CDR1 MGHRA and CDR2 YSYEKL. V gave up 1 base and J gave up 4 bases; unmatched junction bases: 5. The CDR3 spans 18 residues. The CDR3 DNA follows: TGCGCCAGCAGCCAAGGGGACAGGGGGCCGGGAGGGGCCAACGTCCTGACTTTC. This gives the protein CASSQGDRGPGGANVLTF.

The chain has TRBV7-3 and TRBJ1-2; tentatively, D is TRBD1 (6 bases). The CDR3 sequence is 14 residues long. V lost 5 bases, J lost 4 bases, and 14 bases lay in between. Per the germline V gene, CDR1 is SGHTA and CDR2 is FQGTGA. The CDR3 protein is CASSTQQGVYGYTF. The CDR3 DNA is TGTGCCAGCAGCACTCAACAGGGAGTCTATGGCTACACCTTC. The full variable domain, with the rest looked up from reference TRBV7-3 and TRBJ1-2, is GAGVSQTPSNKVTEKGKYVELRCDPISGHTALYWYRQSLGQGPEFLIYFQGTGAADDSGLPNDRFFAVRPEGSVSTLKIQRTERGDSAVYLCASSTQQGVYGYTFGSGTRLTVV.

This chain uses TRBV6-5 with TRBJ1-2, with TRBD1 matching over 7 bases. J lost 4 bases, V lost 6 bases, and 5 bases had no gene match. This CDR3 comprises 13 residues. The V gene's germline CDR1 is MNHEY and CDR2 SVGAGI. In DNA form, the CDR3 reads TGTGCCAGCAGGGCCACAGGGGTCTATGGCTACACCTTC. Amino acid sequence: CASRATGVYGYTF.

This clone has a single count. V and J are TRBV25-1 and TRBJ1-2, with a weak D call TRBD1 (6 bases). V lost 4 bases to trimming and J lost 2 bases, with 11 bases between them. Per germline, CDR1 MGHDK and CDR2 SYGVNS. The CDR3 has 14 residues. CDR3 protein: CASSVQGSNYGYTF. As DNA, the CDR3 is TGTGCCAGCAGTGTGCAGGGGTCCAACTATGGCTACACCTTC.

Only a few counts were recorded for this clone. V is TRBV5-1 and J is TRBJ1-6; D ambiguous. CDR3 length equals 16 residues. The V and J ends lost 0 bases and 7 bases respectively, with 14 bases between them. Germline values: CDR1 SGHRS, CDR2 YFSETQ. CDR3 residues: CASSLGARTENSPLHF. The CDR3 bases are TGCGCCAGCAGCTTGGGAGCCCGGACGGAGAATTCACCCCTCCACTTT.

This clone appeared a single time. V usage is TRBV2 and J usage is TRBJ2-3; TRBD1 matches 7 bases. V trimming: 8 bases; J trimming: 2 bases; junction bases outside the gene matches: 4. Germline V lookup: CDR1 SNHLY, CDR2 FYNNEI. This CDR3 contains 13 residues. CDR3 loop: CASGTDFTDTQYF. In DNA form, the CDR3 reads TGTGCCAGCGGGACAGACTTCACAGATACGCAGTATTTT.

The chain recombines TRBV27 with TRBJ2-3; 11 bases align to TRBD2. CDR1 is MNHEY and CDR2 is SMNVEV in the germline V gene (reference sequence). This CDR3 is built from 15 residues. The trim removed 4 bases at V and 7 bases at J, leaving 7 bases unmatched. The CDR3: CASSSMTSGVNTQYF. CDR3 DNA: TGTGCCAGCAGTTCGATGACTAGCGGGGTAAATACGCAGTATTTT.

The J gene is TRBJ1-2, the V gene TRBV2; D is perhaps TRBD1 (6 bases). This CDR3 is built from 15 residues. Germline V lookup: CDR1 SNHLY, CDR2 FYNNEI. V was trimmed by 5 bases and J by 1 base, leaving 14 bases between them. CDR3 nucleotide sequence: TGTGCCAGCAGTCCCAGGGGTACGCATAACTATGGCTACACCTTC. Protein: CASSPRGTHNYGYTF.

The chain recombines TRBV2 with TRBJ2-3, with 10 bases aligning to TRBD2. The CDR3 has 18 residues. CDR1 and CDR2 (germline): SNHLY, FYNNEI. The V and J ends lost 10 bases and 3 bases, in that order; junction bases with no gene match: 19. The CDR3 DNA is TGTGCCACCTCACGGACAGCGGGGGGGCCGAGCGTGACAGATACGCAGTATTTT. Its protein product is CATSRTAGGPSVTDTQYF.

This chain joins TRBV19 and TRBJ1-3; 9 bases line up with TRBD1. V was clipped by 4 bases and J by 4 bases; unmatched bases: 8. The germline gives CDR1 LNHDA, CDR2 SQIVND (reference sequence). This CDR3 spans 16 amino acids. The CDR3 DNA reads as TGTGCCAGTAGTAAACAGGACAGGGGTCACGGAAACACCATATATTTT. This sequence encodes CASSKQDRGHGNTIYF. Combining the CDR3 with reference TRBV19 and TRBJ1-3 gives the whole variable domain DGGITQSPKYLFRKEGQNVTLSCEQNLNHDAMYWYRQDPGQGLRLIYYSQIVNDFQKGDIAEGYSVSREKKESFPLTVTSAQKNPTAFYLCASSKQDRGHGNTIYFGEGSWLTVV.

The chain combines TRBV3-1 (or the pseudogene TRBV3-2) with TRBJ2-2, with D perhaps TRBD2 (6 bases). From germline, CDR1 is LGHDT and CDR2 YNNKEL (reference sequence). The CDR3 contains 14 residues. V lost 3 bases and J 7 bases, leaving 12 bases between the germline ends. The CDR3 DNA follows: TGTGCCAGCAGCCACGGGGGAAGAGGCGGGGAGCTGTTTTTT. This gives the protein CASSHGGRGGELFF.

This chain connects TRBV19 to TRBJ2-2, with a weak D call TRBD1 (6 bases). Trimming pared 6 bases from V and 0 bases from J, leaving 8 bases between. CDR1 and CDR2 from the germline V gene are LNHDA and SQIVND (reference sequence). This CDR3 has 14 amino acids. CDR3 nucleotides: TGTGCCAGTAGCCAGGGGCCGAACACCGGGGAGCTGTTTTTT. The encoded protein is CASSQGPNTGELFF. Using reference TRBV19 and TRBJ2-2 for the parts outside the CDR3, the full variable domain is DGGITQSPKYLFRKEGQNVTLSCEQNLNHDAMYWYRQDPGQGLRLIYYSQIVNDFQKGDIAEGYSVSREKKESFPLTVTSAQKNPTAFYLCASSQGPNTGELFFGEGSRLTVL.

This chain links TRBV19 with TRBJ2-7; weak D call: TRBD2 (5 bases). The V and J ends lost 6 bases and 2 bases respectively, with 20 bases between them. CDR1 and CDR2 from the germline V gene are LNHDA and SQIVND (reference sequence). This CDR3 has 16 residues. Here the CDR3 reads CASSPSHWTDTYEQYV. The CDR3 DNA reads TGTGCCAGTAGCCCGTCCCACTGGACTGACACCTACGAGCAGTACGTC.

The chain combines TRBV29-1 with TRBJ1-1; tentative D call: TRBD1 (5 bases). CDR1 SQVTM and CDR2 ANQGSEA come from the germline V gene. V dropped 4 bases and J dropped 10 bases, with 16 bases sitting between them. The CDR3 sequence is 12 residues long. CDR3 bases: TGCAGCGTTGTGAGGGGAGGCCCCGGAGCTTTCTTT. Translating it yields CSVVRGGPGAFF.

V is TRBV3-1 (or the pseudogene TRBV3-2) and J is TRBJ2-4; 9 bases align to TRBD1. There are 17 residues in the CDR3. The trim removed 5 bases at V and 1 base at J, leaving 9 bases unmatched. CDR1 LGHDT and CDR2 YNNKEL come from the germline V gene (reference sequence). CDR3 protein: CASSRGQGERAKNIQYF. The CDR3 coding sequence is TGTGCCAGCAGCAGGGGACAGGGAGAGAGGGCCAAAAACATTCAGTACTTC.

The chain links TRBV7-2 to TRBJ1-1, with D unclear. The CDR3 loop spans 11 amino acids. V was clipped by 2 bases and J by 6 bases, with 4 bases between them. The germline gives CDR1 SGHTA, CDR2 FQGNSA. CDR3 residues: CASSLHAEAFF. In DNA, the CDR3 is TGTGCCAGCAGCTTACATGCTGAAGCTTTCTTT.

The V and J genes are TRBV18 and TRBJ2-3; a possible D gene is TRBD2 (5 bases). The length of the CDR3 is 12 residues. In germline, CDR1 is KGHSH, CDR2 LQKENI. The germline V and J ends were trimmed by 3 bases and 5 bases, with 6 bases remaining between them. In DNA form, the CDR3 reads TGTGCCAGCTCACCCGGGGTAGATACGCAGTATTTT. Its translation: CASSPGVDTQYF.

The CDR3: CASSLGQDTEAFF. CDR3 nucleotides: TGTGCCAGCAGCTTAGGACAGGACACTGAAGCTTTCTTT. V is TRBV11-3 and J is TRBJ1-1; D is possibly TRBD1 (6 bases). The germline V gene has CDR1 SGHNT and CDR2 YENEEA. V lost 1 base and J lost 3, with 6 bases in between. The CDR3 totals 13 residues.

This clone was counted between two and nine times. The rearrangement links TRBV7-2 to TRBJ2-2; D ambiguous. Trimming removed 4 bases from V and 8 bases from J, with 11 bases in between. From germline, CDR1 is SGHTA and CDR2 FQGNSA. The CDR3 runs 13 residues. The CDR3 loop is CASSSSMEGELFF. In DNA form, the CDR3 reads TGTGCCAGCAGCTCCTCTATGGAGGGGGAGCTGTTTTTT. The variable domain in full, completed from reference TRBV7-2 and TRBJ2-2, reads GAGVSQSPSNKVTEKGKDVELRCDPISGHTALYWYRQSLGQGLEFLIYFQGNSAPDKSGLPSDRFSAERTGGSVSTLTIQRTQQEDSAVYLCASSSSMEGELFFGEGSRLTVL.

The gene calls are TRBV12-5 and TRBJ1-5; D call uncertain. V was pared by 7 bases and J by 2 bases, with 9 bases between. Germline CDR1 is LGHNT and CDR2 is FRNRAP. CDR3 length: 13 residues. This CDR3 reads CASARVGNQPQHF. The DNA for the CDR3 is TGTGCTAGTGCCCGAGTGGGCAATCAGCCCCAGCATTTT.

The chain has TRBV5-1 and TRBJ1-2; TRBD1 might be the D (5 bases). Germline loops: CDR1 SGHRS, CDR2 YFSETQ. The CDR3 runs 12 residues. V lost 4 bases, J lost 6 bases, and 10 bases lay in between. CDR3 in amino acids: CASSEGSDGYTF. In nucleotides, the CDR3 is TGCGCCAGCAGCGAGGGGTCCGATGGCTACACCTTC.

The chain joins TRBV19 to TRBJ1-5; weak D call: TRBD1 (5 bases). V was clipped by 3 bases and J by 2 bases, with 11 bases between them. The CDR3 spans 15 residues. Looked up from germline, CDR1 is LNHDA and CDR2 is SQIVND (reference sequence). CDR3 residues: CASSISGAGNQPQHF. The CDR3 region has the DNA TGTGCCAGTAGTATTTCCGGGGCGGGCAATCAGCCCCAGCATTTT.

The V gene is TRBV7-3, the J gene TRBJ1-2, with a possible D match to TRBD1 (5 bases). This CDR3 contains 13 residues. V lost 0 bases, J lost 7 bases, and 9 bases lay in between. Germline V lookup: CDR1 SGHTA, CDR2 FQGTGA. This CDR3 is CASSLTGLSGYTF. The CDR3 DNA sequence: TGTGCCAGCAGCTTAACGGGGCTGTCTGGCTACACCTTC. Drawing the rest from reference TRBV7-3 and TRBJ1-2, the complete variable domain is GAGVSQTPSNKVTEKGKYVELRCDPISGHTALYWYRQSLGQGPEFLIYFQGTGAADDSGLPNDRFFAVRPEGSVSTLKIQRTERGDSAVYLCASSLTGLSGYTFGSGTRLTVV.

This clone was picked up one time. V and J are TRBV3-1 (or the pseudogene TRBV3-2) and TRBJ1-1; 7 bases align to TRBD1. There are 14 residues in the CDR3. The germline CDR1 and CDR2 sequences are LGHDT and YNNKEL (reference sequence). After removal of 5 bases from V and 3 bases from J, the junction contained 6 bases not matched to a gene. The CDR3 protein is CASSFGQVDTEAFF. Written as DNA, the CDR3 is TGTGCCAGCAGCTTCGGACAGGTGGACACTGAAGCTTTCTTT.